One and the same sample provided the 17 T cell receptor beta chains below, sequenced in a study of sequential checkpoint blockade in melanoma. Specified treatment: randomized to nivolumab then ipilimumab (arm A) or the reverse (arm B). Some clones are missing from TCRdb's copy, which holds only in-frame ones; the method was immunoSEQ multiplex PCR. The data contain about 21,000 clones, roughly 80% of them singletons. The material was CD8+ T cells sorted from blood (inferred from file names), obtained from a patient given nivolumab and ipilimumab in sequence. These TCRs come from a human donor with melanoma.

This rearrangement joins TRBV7-9 to TRBJ1-4; 10 nucleotides agree with TRBD1. Germline V lookup: CDR1 SEHNR, CDR2 FQNEAQ (reference sequence). The CDR3 loop spans 16 amino acids. With 5 bases clipped from V and 2 bases from J, the junction kept 5 bases outside the gene matches. This chain's CDR3 is CASSVATGGTNEKLFF. The CDR3 DNA sequence: TGTGCCAGCAGCGTTGCGACAGGGGGCACTAATGAAAAACTGTTTTTT.

The J gene is TRBJ1-6, the V gene TRBV5-5, with TRBD1 matching over 10 bases. The germline gives CDR1 SGHKS, CDR2 YYEKEE (reference sequence). V was pared by 4 bases and J by 7 bases, with 2 bases of the junction left unmatched. This CDR3 comprises 14 residues. This CDR3 is CASSKDRGNSPLHF. The CDR3 DNA sequence: TGTGCCAGCAGCAAGGACAGGGGGAATTCACCCCTCCACTTT.

The chain is built from TRBV4-1 and TRBJ1-2; tentative D call: TRBD1 (5 bases). The CDR3 covers 14 residues. Germline V gene sequence: CDR1 MGHRA, CDR2 YSYEKL. V dropped 8 bases and J dropped 5 bases, with 18 bases sitting between them. CDR3 amino acids: CASAQGAGEYGYTF. In DNA form, the CDR3 reads TGCGCCAGCGCCCAAGGTGCGGGGGAATATGGCTACACCTTC.

This chain connects TRBV12-2 to TRBJ2-3; no DNA check was done on the table's D call, TRBD2. TRBV12-2 counts as a pseudogene. The CDR3 spans 18 residues. The CDR3 region is CASRFPGLAGASTDTQYF. The DNA for the CDR3 is TGTGCAAGTCGTTTTCCGGGACTAGCGGGAGCCAGCACAGATACGCAGTATTTT.

The chain couples TRBV27 to TRBJ1-1, with D perhaps matching TRBD1 (5 bases). Between the trimmed V and J ends, which lost 2 bases and 6 bases, there was a span of 13 bases. The CDR3 is made up of 14 amino acids. Germline V gene data show CDR1 as MNHEY and CDR2 as SMNVEV (reference sequence). DNA for the CDR3: TGTGCCAGCAGTTTAAGGGGTTATACGTCTGAAGCTTTCTTT. This gives the protein CASSLRGYTSEAFF.

This chain uses TRBV5-4 with TRBJ1-3, with 8 positions matching TRBD1. After removal of 4 bases from V and 2 bases from J, the junction contained 8 bases not matched to a gene. The CDR3 runs to 16 residues. Germline V gene data show CDR1 as SGHNT and CDR2 as YYREEE (reference sequence). In nucleotides, the CDR3 is TGTGCCAGCAGCGTGGACAGGGAAGTAGCTGGAAACACCATATATTTT. This codes for CASSVDREVAGNTIYF.

The CDR3: CASSLVGGHEQFF. As DNA, the CDR3 is TGTGCCAGCAGCTTAGTCGGAGGCCATGAGCAGTTCTTC. The genes are TRBV11-2 and TRBJ2-1; D is perhaps TRBD2 (5 bases). With 1 base removed from V and 8 bases from J, the gap between germline ends came to 9 bases. Germline V gene data show CDR1 as SGHAT and CDR2 as FQNNGV. The CDR3 sequence is 13 residues long. Supplemented by reference TRBV11-2 and TRBJ2-1, the full variable domain reads EAGVAQSPRYKIIEKRQSVAFWCNPISGHATLYWYQQILGQGPKLLIQFQNNGVVDDSQLPKDRFSAERLKGVDSTLKIQPAKLEDSAVYLCASSLVGGHEQFFGPGTRLTVL.

The chain carries TRBV9 and TRBJ2-5, with 8 bases fitting TRBD2. Trimming removed 1 base from V and 4 bases from J; junction bases left unmatched: 6. This CDR3 region has 15 residues. CDR1 is SGDLS, CDR2 YYNGEE, per germline. CDR3 coding DNA: TGTGCCAGCAGCGTAAACGGGAGGGCCGGAGAGACCCAGTACTTC. It codes for CASSVNGRAGETQYF.

This clone was found a few times. The chain links TRBV4-1 to TRBJ1-6; D uncertain. Trimming left V 4 bases short and J 9 bases short, with 10 bases between. CDR1 and CDR2 (germline): MGHRA, YSYEKL. The CDR3 extends over 13 amino acids. CDR3 protein: CASSLTGFSPLHF. The CDR3 DNA follows: TGCGCCAGCAGCCTTACGGGGTTTTCACCCCTCCACTTT.

This chain joins TRBV4-3 and TRBJ2-7; 8 bases align to TRBD1. CDR3 length: 14 amino acids. The germline V gene encodes CDR1 LGHNA and CDR2 YSLEER. V dropped 0 bases and J dropped 3; count of bases not matched to a gene: 1. CDR3: CASSQEDRDYEQYF. CDR3 sequence (DNA): TGCGCCAGCAGCCAAGAGGACAGGGACTACGAGCAGTACTTC.

The V and J genes are TRBV7-8 and TRBJ2-3; TRBD2 is a possible D gene (5 bases). Trimming removed 0 bases from V and 0 bases from J, with 10 bases in between. Germline CDR1 reads SGHVS; CDR2 reads FQNEAQ. CDR3 size: 16 residues. The CDR3 sequence: CASSLAAGGSTDTQYF. As DNA, the CDR3 is TGTGCCAGCAGCTTAGCCGCAGGCGGGAGCACAGATACGCAGTATTTT.

This clone occurred a few times. At one of its ends the junction is not consistent with the germline gene, which may arise from a read error. The J gene is TRBJ1-2, the V gene TRBV7-2, with D possibly TRBD1 on 6 matching bases. Germline assignment: CDR1 SGHTA and CDR2 FQGNSA. The CDR3 is 15 residues long. The CDR3 sequence is CASSQERGSPYGYTF. CDR3 in DNA: TGCGCCAGCAGCCAAGAAAGGGGGAGTCCCTATGGCTACACCTTC.

V is TRBV6-5 and J is TRBJ1-3; D gene unclear. V lost 7 bases and J 7 bases, leaving 17 bases between the germline ends. The CDR3 sequence is 14 residues long. Germline CDR1 reads MNHEY; CDR2 reads SVGAGI. The DNA for the CDR3 is TGTGCCAGCATCGATGGCGGGTCAAGGAACACCATATATTTT. It encodes CASIDGGSRNTIYF.

This sequence joins TRBV4-1 and TRBJ2-1, with D unclear. CDR3 length equals 13 residues. Germline values: CDR1 MGHRA, CDR2 YSYEKL. The V and J ends lost 0 bases and 4 bases respectively, with 4 bases between them. CDR3: CASSQDQYNEQFF. CDR3 nucleotide sequence: TGCGCCAGCAGCCAAGACCAGTACAATGAGCAGTTCTTC.

The V and J genes are TRBV7-9 and TRBJ2-5, with a possible D match to TRBD2 (6 bases). The CDR3 loop spans 13 amino acids. CDR1 is SEHNR, CDR2 FQNEAQ, per germline (reference sequence). V was clipped by 1 base and J by 13 bases, with 16 bases between them. The CDR3 nucleotides are TGTGCCAGCAGCTTAGGAGGTAGCGGAGATCTGTACTTC. The encoded protein is CASSLGGSGDLYF.

This rearrangement joins TRBV10-3 to TRBJ2-1, with 7 positions matching TRBD2. CDR3 length equals 16 residues. V was pared by 4 bases and J by 3 bases, with 9 bases of the junction left unmatched. Germline V gives CDR1 ENHRY, CDR2 SYGVKD. In DNA, the CDR3 is TGTGCCATCAGTGCCCCCGGGAGGACTATCTACAATGAGCAGTTCTTC. It codes for CAISAPGRTIYNEQFF.

The gene calls are TRBV27 and TRBJ1-4; D might be TRBD1 (5 bases). The CDR3 is 15 amino acids. Germline values: CDR1 MNHEY, CDR2 SMNVEV (reference sequence). V was pared by 4 bases and J by 4 bases, with 13 bases between. The CDR3 spells CASSYDQGSNEKLFF. In DNA, the CDR3 is TGTGCCAGCAGTTATGATCAGGGAAGTAATGAAAAACTGTTTTTT.